These 10 T cell receptor beta chains were all obtained from the same sample, sequenced in a study of blood T cell repertoires in COVID-19. Produced via immunoSEQ multiplex PCR; TCRdb's table is partial and in-frame only. Seen here are approximately 220,000 clones, 65% to 85% observed once, and the top ten hold more than 8%. What was sequenced was peripheral blood. The receptors originated from a woman in her 50s with acute or convalescent COVID-19.

This clone turned up a few times. The rearrangement links TRBV5-1 to TRBJ2-7; 10 bases match TRBD2. CDR1 is SGHRS, CDR2 YFSETQ, per germline. With 5 bases clipped from V and 5 bases from J, the junction kept 7 bases outside the gene matches. The CDR3 totals 14 residues. The CDR3 DNA follows: TGCGCCAGCAGACAACTAGCGGGAACCAACGAGCAGTACTTC. Its translation: CASRQLAGTNEQYF. The entire variable domain, with the rest obtained from reference TRBV5-1 and TRBJ2-7, is as follows: KAGVTQTPRYLIKTRGQQVTLSCSPISGHRSVSWYQQTPGQGLQFLFEYFSETQRNKGNFPGRFSGRQFSNSRSEMNVSTLELGDSALYLCASRQLAGTNEQYFGPGTRLTVT.

V usage is TRBV28 and J usage is TRBJ2-7, with TRBD2 matching 10 bases. The CDR3 spans 15 residues. Trimming took 4 bases from V and 6 from J; bases not matched to a gene: 9. CDR1 and CDR2 from the germline V gene are MDHEN and SYDVKM. The CDR3 DNA sequence: TGTGCCAGCAGTTCCTCCCCTAGCGGGAGAGCCGAGCAGTACTTC. This codes for CASSSSPSGRAEQYF. Full variable domain (outside the CDR3, taken from reference TRBV28 and TRBJ2-7): DVKVTQSSRYLVKRTGEKVFLECVQDMDHENMFWYRQDPGLGLRLIYFSYDVKMKEKGDIPEGYSVSREKKERFSLILESASTNQTSMYLCASSSSPSGRAEQYFGPGTRLTVT.

The CDR3, as DNA: TGTGCCAGCAGTTACTCGTTCCTTTTCCAAGAGACCCAGTACTTC. This gives the protein CASSYSFLFQETQYF. This chain connects TRBV6-5 to TRBJ2-5; D gene ambiguous. V lost 0 bases, J lost 1 base, and 9 bases lay in between. CDR3 length: 15 residues. Per the germline V gene, CDR1 is MNHEY and CDR2 is SVGAGI.

The J gene is TRBJ1-1, the V gene TRBV7-3; perhaps TRBD1 as D (6 bases). The CDR3 is made up of 13 amino acids. The germline V and J ends were trimmed by 3 bases and 1 base, with 6 bases remaining between them. Germline V gene sequence: CDR1 SGHTA, CDR2 FQGTGA. The CDR3 DNA reads as TGTGCCAGCAGCTTGGGACAGAACACTGAAGCTTTCTTT. Protein: CASSLGQNTEAFF.

The rearrangement uses TRBV11-2 and TRBJ2-1; D is ambiguous. Germline-derived CDR1 and CDR2 are SGHAT and FQNNGV. CDR3 size: 13 residues. Between the trimmed V and J ends, which lost 5 bases and 6 bases, there was a span of 11 bases. For the CDR3, the DNA is TGTGCCAGCAGCCCCCGCGGAGTCAATGAGCAGTTCTTC. Translating it yields CASSPRGVNEQFF. Full variable domain (outside the CDR3, taken from reference TRBV11-2 and TRBJ2-1): EAGVAQSPRYKIIEKRQSVAFWCNPISGHATLYWYQQILGQGPKLLIQFQNNGVVDDSQLPKDRFSAERLKGVDSTLKIQPAKLEDSAVYLCASSPRGVNEQFFGPGTRLTVL.

The table lists this clone with a count of one. The V call is TRBV27, the J call TRBJ2-1, with 13 nucleotides matching TRBD2. V shed 5 bases and J 3 bases; nucleotides not matched to a gene: 4. This CDR3 is 16 amino acids long. Germline V gene lookup returns CDR1 MNHEY and CDR2 SMNVEV (reference sequence). CDR3 sequence: CASSRTSGRLYNEQFF. CDR3 nucleotides: TGTGCCAGCAGTAGGACTAGCGGGAGACTCTACAATGAGCAGTTCTTC.

CDR3: CASKTGPGGYTF. The DNA for the CDR3 is TGTGCCAGCAAAACGGGCCCAGGGGGCTACACCTTC. V and J are TRBV27 and TRBJ1-2, with D tentatively TRBD1 (5 bases). V gave up 7 bases and J gave up 8 bases, with 14 bases separating them. The CDR3 is 12 amino acids. Germline CDR1 is MNHEY and CDR2 is SMNVEV (reference sequence).

For the CDR3, the DNA is TGTGCCAGCAGTCCTATACTAGCGGCGGCGCAGTATTTT. This gives the protein CASSPILAAAQYF. This chain uses TRBV6-5 with TRBJ2-3, with TRBD2 matching 8 bases. Trimming cost V 5 bases and J 10 bases; bases outside gene matches: 8. The CDR3 is 13 residues long. The V gene's germline CDR1 is MNHEY and CDR2 SVGAGI.

The V gene is TRBV2, the J gene TRBJ2-2; D gene unclear. The germline CDR1 and CDR2 sequences are SNHLY and FYNNEI. The CDR3 totals 16 residues. Trimming left V 0 bases short and J 5 bases short, with 13 bases between. The CDR3 is CASSEAPLLATGELFF. CDR3 coding DNA: TGTGCCAGCAGTGAAGCCCCCCTTTTAGCAACCGGGGAGCTGTTTTTT.

The rearrangement joins TRBV2 to TRBJ2-3; tentative D call: TRBD1 (6 bases). Trimming removed 4 bases from V and 1 base from J, with 12 bases in between. CDR1 SNHLY and CDR2 FYNNEI come from the germline V gene. The length of the CDR3 is 15 residues. CDR3 residues: CASSAYRVGTDTQYF. The CDR3 DNA follows: TGTGCCAGCAGTGCCTACAGGGTAGGCACAGATACGCAGTATTTT.